What follows are 21 T cell receptor beta chains derived from one specimen sequenced in a study of T-cell reconstitution after alpha-beta-depleted transplantation in children. Unique molecular identifiers were incorporated when the TCRbeta library was constructed. TCRdb itself ran the PCR reads through MiXCR, one entry per CDR3 protein. The sample records 200,000 to 250,000 distinct CDR3 sequences, around 10% being singletons. The sample was PBMCs from the stem cell graft donor, taken from the stem cell graft. The receptors were gathered from a human donor who donated a stem cell graft to a child with acute lymphoblastic leukemia.

This clonotype was seen only a few times. The rearrangement links TRBV3-1 to TRBJ2-5; D is possibly TRBD2 (6 bases). V lost 3 bases, J lost 1 base, and 9 bases lay in between. Germline CDR1 reads LGHDT; CDR2 reads YNNKEL (reference sequence). This CDR3 comprises 14 residues. Here the CDR3 DNA reads TGTGCCAGCAGCCACGGGGGTTCCCAAGAGACCCAGTACTTC. Residues: CASSHGGSQETQYF.

This clonotype was observed at least ten times. The CDR3: CASSYRLNRAGGYTF. Here the CDR3 DNA reads TGTGCCAGCAGTTATCGATTGAACAGGGCGGGCGGCTACACCTTC. The chain joins TRBV6-2 or TRBV6-3 to TRBJ1-2; D possibly corresponds to TRBD1 (6 bases). This CDR3 is built from 15 residues. Trimming removed 3 bases from V and 8 bases from J, with 19 bases in between. Germline V gene lookup returns CDR1 MNHEY and CDR2 SVGEGT.

The sample holds a few counts of this clonotype. The chain carries TRBV25-1 and TRBJ1-2; possibly TRBD1 for D (6 bases). This CDR3 contains 16 residues. With 3 bases removed from V and 9 bases from J, the gap between germline ends came to 23 bases. Germline-derived CDR1 and CDR2 are MGHDK and SYGVNS. The CDR3, as DNA: TGTGCCAGCAGTGACTCCCTCTCAGGGGCAGGGGAGCGCTACACCTTC. This translates into CASSDSLSGAGERYTF.

In its sample, this clonotype was seen a few times. The chain carries TRBV9 and TRBJ2-5; D unresolved. CDR1 is SGDLS, CDR2 YYNGEE, per germline. The CDR3 length is 14 residues. Trimming shortened V by 0 bases and J by 4 bases, and 10 bases separated the two germline ends. As DNA, the CDR3 is TGTGCCAGCAGCGTAGGTCTAAGCATAGAGACCCAGTACTTC. Translated, it gives CASSVGLSIETQYF.

This clonotype has only a few counts. V usage is TRBV7-8 and J usage is TRBJ2-3, with D maybe TRBD1 (6 bases). This CDR3 is 15 amino acids long. Germline loops: CDR1 SGHVS, CDR2 FQNEAQ. V was pared by 5 bases and J by 2 bases, with 14 bases between. The CDR3 bases are TGTGCCAGCAGCCATGACAGGAGATTCACAGATACGCAGTATTTT. Its protein product is CASSHDRRFTDTQYF.

This clonotype was seen a few times. The chain employs TRBV14 and TRBJ2-2; D gene unclear. V lost 4 bases, J lost 5 bases, and 11 bases lay in between. Germline V CDR1 and CDR2: SGHDN, FVKESK. The CDR3 loop spans 14 amino acids. Here the CDR3 reads CASSPGIVTGELFF. The CDR3, as DNA: TGTGCCAGCAGCCCAGGCATCGTGACCGGGGAGCTGTTTTTT.

This clonotype was counted a few times. V is TRBV25-1 and J is TRBJ2-2; 10 nucleotides align to TRBD2. V lost 2 bases and J lost 6; bases outside the gene matches: 15. The CDR3 covers 19 residues. Germline V lookup: CDR1 MGHDK, CDR2 SYGVNS. The CDR3 reads CASSEPLGERGGRAGELFF. CDR3 bases: TGTGCCAGCAGTGAACCACTCGGGGAGCGGGGGGGCAGGGCCGGGGAGCTGTTTTTT. Using reference TRBV25-1 and TRBJ2-2 for the parts outside the CDR3, the full variable domain is EADIYQTPRYLVIGTGKKITLECSQTMGHDKMYWYQQDPGMELHLIHYSYGVNSTEKGDLSSESTVSRIRTEHFPLTLESARPSHTSQYLCASSEPLGERGGRAGELFFGEGSRLTVL.

This clonotype was seen at least ten times. The V and J genes are TRBV12-3 or TRBV12-4 and TRBJ1-2; 10 bases fit TRBD1. Trimming removed 7 bases from V and 2 bases from J; junction bases left unmatched: 4. The CDR3 runs to 14 residues. CDR3 coding DNA: TGTGCCAGCACCACGACAGGGGGCAACTATGGCTACACCTTC. It codes for CASTTTGGNYGYTF.

The rearrangement links TRBV24-1 to TRBJ2-7; 7 bases are shared with TRBD2. The CDR3 totals 13 residues. CDR1 and CDR2 (germline): KGHDR, SFDVKD. J gave up 2 bases and V 9 bases, and 6 bases lay outside the gene matches. CDR3 protein: CATGMGGTYEQYF. The CDR3 nucleotides read TGTGCCACCGGGATGGGGGGGACCTACGAGCAGTACTTC.

This clonotype was recorded many times. The CDR3 DNA follows: TGTGCCAGCAGTGAAGAGGGGGCTAGCTCCTACGAGCAGTACTTC. Encoded protein: CASSEEGASSYEQYF. This rearrangement joins TRBV6-1 to TRBJ2-7, with 7 bases matching TRBD1. Germline CDR1 is MNHNS and CDR2 is SASEGT. This CDR3 comprises 15 residues. V shed 1 base and J 0 bases; nucleotides not matched to a gene: 3.

Ten or more counts support this clonotype. The chain combines TRBV5-1 with TRBJ1-1; D gene uncertain. Germline CDR1 SGHRS, CDR2 YFSETQ. V shed 0 bases and J shed 4 bases, with 16 bases lying between them. The CDR3 is 16 amino acids. Here the CDR3 reads CASSLGFSQGRTEAFF. In nucleotides, the CDR3 is TGCGCCAGCAGCTTGGGATTCAGCCAAGGTCGCACTGAAGCTTTCTTT.

This clonotype turned up a few times. The chain carries TRBV10-3 and TRBJ2-5, with 11 bases fitting TRBD2. Germline CDR1 is ENHRY and CDR2 is SYGVKD. The ends lost 6 bases at V and 2 bases at J; junction bases unmatched: 5. This CDR3 is built from 15 residues. DNA of the CDR3: TGTGCCATCAGGATGAGACTAGCGGGGCAAGAGACCCAGTACTTC. As protein: CAIRMRLAGQETQYF.

This chain joins TRBV10-1 and TRBJ1-1; the match to TRBD1 covers 7 bases. The CDR3 covers 13 residues. In germline, CDR1 is WNHNN, CDR2 SYGVQD (reference sequence). The junction had 7 bases not matched to a gene; V was cut back by 4 bases and J by 8 bases. The CDR3 sequence is CASSVTGAGEAFF. DNA for the CDR3: TGCGCCAGCAGTGTCACAGGGGCAGGGGAAGCTTTCTTT.

This clonotype occurred many times. The rearrangement joins TRBV4-3 to TRBJ1-5; the D gene is possibly TRBD1 (5 bases). The ends were cut back, 0 bases at V and 3 bases at J, with 12 bases in the middle. Germline loops: CDR1 LGHNA, CDR2 YSLEER. CDR3 length: 16 amino acids. The CDR3 DNA is TGCGCCAGCAGCCAAGATCTGGGGGGTACCAATCAGCCCCAGCATTTT. Translation: CASSQDLGGTNQPQHF.

This clonotype was seen a handful of times. The chain links TRBV30 to TRBJ1-1, with a tentative D call TRBD1 (5 bases). Trimming removed 4 bases from V and 6 bases from J, with 12 bases in between. CDR1 is GTSNPN, CDR2 SVGIG, per germline (reference sequence). The CDR3 length is 12 residues. CDR3 amino acids: CAWITGYAEAFF. CDR3 nucleotide sequence: TGTGCCTGGATTACAGGTTACGCTGAAGCTTTCTTT.

The V call is TRBV5-1, the J call TRBJ2-4, with TRBD2 matching 8 bases. Unmatched junction bases numbered 15, after V lost 4 bases and J lost 6 bases. From germline, CDR1 is SGHRS and CDR2 YFSETQ. This CDR3 spans 17 amino acids. The CDR3 loop reads CASSPTRGGQFGNIQYF. The DNA for the CDR3 is TGCGCCAGCAGCCCCACTCGGGGGGGGCAGTTTGGAAACATTCAGTACTTC.

The V gene is TRBV4-1, the J gene TRBJ2-1; D could derive from TRBD1 or TRBD2 (6 bases each). V dropped 3 bases and J dropped 6 bases, with 15 bases sitting between them. The CDR3 totals 15 residues. CDR1 is MGHRA and CDR2 is YSYEKL in the germline V gene. CDR3 sequence reads: CASSHPPEGVNEQFF. CDR3 DNA sequence: TGCGCCAGCAGCCACCCCCCGGAGGGGGTCAATGAGCAGTTCTTC.

This clonotype was observed a few times. This chain links TRBV6-5 with TRBJ2-1; the match to TRBD2 covers 11 bases. Germline CDR1 is MNHEY and CDR2 is SVGAGI. CDR3 length equals 17 residues. Germline trimming cut 2 bases from V and 6 bases from J; bases unmatched to any gene: 9. CDR3 in amino acids: CASSYAPLAGGINEQFF. The CDR3 DNA reads TGTGCCAGCAGTTACGCACCGCTAGCGGGGGGAATCAATGAGCAGTTCTTC.

In its sample, this clonotype was seen many times. The V gene is TRBV10-2, the J gene TRBJ1-1, with D perhaps TRBD1 (5 bases). The CDR3 has 13 residues. CDR1 is WSHSY, CDR2 SAAADI, per germline. V was shortened by 4 bases and J by 7 bases, with 13 bases between the two germline ends. CDR3 sequence: CASSAGGPVEAFF. CDR3 nucleotides: TGCGCCAGCAGTGCCGGGGGACCCGTTGAAGCTTTCTTT.

This clonotype was seen a handful of times. The chain combines TRBV7-2 with TRBJ2-6; TRBD2 agrees at 7 bases. Germline CDR1 reads SGHTA; CDR2 reads FQGNSA. With V trimmed by 0 bases and J by 4 bases, 3 bases remained unmatched. This CDR3 contains 16 residues. CDR3 region: CASSLALGRGANVLTF. The CDR3 region has the DNA TGTGCCAGCAGCTTAGCTCTCGGGAGGGGGGCCAACGTCCTGACTTTC.

CDR3 protein: CATSRLTGGPYEQYF. DNA for the CDR3: TGTGCCACCAGCAGATTGACAGGAGGACCCTACGAGCAGTACTTC. The V and J genes are TRBV15 and TRBJ2-7; a possible D gene is TRBD1 (6 bases). The V and J ends lost 2 bases and 2 bases respectively, with 13 bases between them. The germline V gene encodes CDR1 LNHNV and CDR2 YYDKDF (reference sequence). This CDR3 region has 15 residues.